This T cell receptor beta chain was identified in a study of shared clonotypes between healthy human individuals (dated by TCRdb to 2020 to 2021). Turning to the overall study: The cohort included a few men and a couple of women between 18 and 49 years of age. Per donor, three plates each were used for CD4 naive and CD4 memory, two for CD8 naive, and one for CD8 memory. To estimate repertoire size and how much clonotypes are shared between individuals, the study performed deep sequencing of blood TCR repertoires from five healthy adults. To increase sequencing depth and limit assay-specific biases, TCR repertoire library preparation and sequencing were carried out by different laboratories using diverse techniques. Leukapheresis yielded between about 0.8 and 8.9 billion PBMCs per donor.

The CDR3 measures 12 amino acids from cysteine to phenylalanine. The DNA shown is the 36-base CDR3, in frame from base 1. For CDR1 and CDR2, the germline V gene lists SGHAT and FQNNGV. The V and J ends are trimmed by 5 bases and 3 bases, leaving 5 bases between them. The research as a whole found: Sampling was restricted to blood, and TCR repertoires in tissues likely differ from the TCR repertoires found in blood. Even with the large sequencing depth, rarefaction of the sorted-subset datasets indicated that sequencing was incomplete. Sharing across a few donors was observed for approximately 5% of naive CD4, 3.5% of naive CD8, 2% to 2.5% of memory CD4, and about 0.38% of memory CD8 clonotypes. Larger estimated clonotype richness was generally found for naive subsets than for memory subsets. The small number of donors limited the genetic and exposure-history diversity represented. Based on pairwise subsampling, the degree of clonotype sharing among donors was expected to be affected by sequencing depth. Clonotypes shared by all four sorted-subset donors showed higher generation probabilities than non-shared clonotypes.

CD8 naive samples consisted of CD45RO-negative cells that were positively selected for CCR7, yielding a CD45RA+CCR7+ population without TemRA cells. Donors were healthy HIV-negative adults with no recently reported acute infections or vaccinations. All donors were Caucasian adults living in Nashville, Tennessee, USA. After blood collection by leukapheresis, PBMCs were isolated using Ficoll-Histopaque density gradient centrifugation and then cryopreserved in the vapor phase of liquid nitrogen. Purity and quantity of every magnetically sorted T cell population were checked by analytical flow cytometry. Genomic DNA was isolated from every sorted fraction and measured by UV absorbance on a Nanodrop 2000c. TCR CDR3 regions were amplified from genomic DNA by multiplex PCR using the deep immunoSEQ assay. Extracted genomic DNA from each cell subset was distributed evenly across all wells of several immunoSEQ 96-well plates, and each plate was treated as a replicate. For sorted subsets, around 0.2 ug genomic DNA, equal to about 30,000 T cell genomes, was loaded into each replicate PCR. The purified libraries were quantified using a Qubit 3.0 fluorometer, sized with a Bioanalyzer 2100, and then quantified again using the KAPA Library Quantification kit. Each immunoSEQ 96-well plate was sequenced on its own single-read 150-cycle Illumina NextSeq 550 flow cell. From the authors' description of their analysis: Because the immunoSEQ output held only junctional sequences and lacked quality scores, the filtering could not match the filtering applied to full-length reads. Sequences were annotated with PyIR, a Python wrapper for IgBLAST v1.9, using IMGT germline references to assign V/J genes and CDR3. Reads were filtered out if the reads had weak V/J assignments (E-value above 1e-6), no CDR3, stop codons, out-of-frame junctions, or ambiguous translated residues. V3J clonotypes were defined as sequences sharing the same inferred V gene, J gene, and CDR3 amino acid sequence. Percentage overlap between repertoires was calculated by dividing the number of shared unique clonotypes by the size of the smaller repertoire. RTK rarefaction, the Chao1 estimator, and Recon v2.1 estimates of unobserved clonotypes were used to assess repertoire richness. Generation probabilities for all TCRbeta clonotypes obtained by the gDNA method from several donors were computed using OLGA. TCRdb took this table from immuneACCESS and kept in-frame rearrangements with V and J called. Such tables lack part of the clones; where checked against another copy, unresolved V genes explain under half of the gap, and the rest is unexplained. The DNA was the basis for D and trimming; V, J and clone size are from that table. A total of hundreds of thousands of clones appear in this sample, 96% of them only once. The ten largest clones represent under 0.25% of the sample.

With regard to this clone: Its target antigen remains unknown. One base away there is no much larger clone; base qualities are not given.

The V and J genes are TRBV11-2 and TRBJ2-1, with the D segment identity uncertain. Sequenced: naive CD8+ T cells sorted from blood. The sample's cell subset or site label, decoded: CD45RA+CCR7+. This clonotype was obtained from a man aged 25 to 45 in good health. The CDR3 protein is CASSRSYNEQFF. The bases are TGTGCCAGCAGCCGCAGCTACAATGAGCAGTTCTTC.